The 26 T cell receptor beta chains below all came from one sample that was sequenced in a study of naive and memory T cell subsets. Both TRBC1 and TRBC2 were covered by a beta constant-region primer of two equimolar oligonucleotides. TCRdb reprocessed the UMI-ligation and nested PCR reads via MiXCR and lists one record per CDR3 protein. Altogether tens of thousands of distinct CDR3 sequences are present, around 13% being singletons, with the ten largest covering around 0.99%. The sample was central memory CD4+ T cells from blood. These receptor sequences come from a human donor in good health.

The CDR3 spells CASRHHRGSADTQYF. In DNA form, the CDR3 reads TGTGCCAGCAGACATCACAGGGGGTCGGCAGATACGCAGTATTTT. The V gene is TRBV7-9, the J gene TRBJ2-3; the match to TRBD1 covers 8 bases. The CDR3 runs 15 residues. With V trimmed by 6 bases and J by 4 bases, 9 bases remained unmatched. The germline V gene encodes CDR1 SEHNR and CDR2 FQNEAQ (reference sequence).

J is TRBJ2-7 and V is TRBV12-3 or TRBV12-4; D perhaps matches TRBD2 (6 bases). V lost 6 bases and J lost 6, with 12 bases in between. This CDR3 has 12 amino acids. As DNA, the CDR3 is TGTGCCAGCAGCTCCGGGAGAGGCGAGCAGTACTTC. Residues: CASSSGRGEQYF.

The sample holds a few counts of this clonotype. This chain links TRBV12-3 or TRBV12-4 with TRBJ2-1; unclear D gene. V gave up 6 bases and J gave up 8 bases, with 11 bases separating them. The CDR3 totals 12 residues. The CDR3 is CASSLRGYEQFF. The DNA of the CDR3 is TGTGCCAGCAGCCTACGAGGATATGAGCAGTTCTTC.

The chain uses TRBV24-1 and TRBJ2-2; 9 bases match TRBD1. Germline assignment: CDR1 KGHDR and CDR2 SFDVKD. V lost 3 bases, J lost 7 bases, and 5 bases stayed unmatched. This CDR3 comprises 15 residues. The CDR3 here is CATSDPGQGNGELFF. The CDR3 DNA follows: TGTGCCACCAGTGATCCGGGACAGGGAAACGGGGAGCTGTTTTTT.

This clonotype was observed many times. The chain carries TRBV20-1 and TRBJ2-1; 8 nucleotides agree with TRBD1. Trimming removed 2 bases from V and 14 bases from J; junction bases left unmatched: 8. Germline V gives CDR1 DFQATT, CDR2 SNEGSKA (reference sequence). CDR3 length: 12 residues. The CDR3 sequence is CSARPRQGSEFF. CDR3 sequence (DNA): TGCAGTGCTAGACCACGACAGGGGTCTGAGTTCTTC.

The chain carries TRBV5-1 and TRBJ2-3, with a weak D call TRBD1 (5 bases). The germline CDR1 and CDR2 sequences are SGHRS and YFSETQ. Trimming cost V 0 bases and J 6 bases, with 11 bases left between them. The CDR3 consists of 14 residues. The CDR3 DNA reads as TGCGCCAGCAGCTTGGACCAGGGTTTGGATACGCAGTATTTT. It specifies CASSLDQGLDTQYF.

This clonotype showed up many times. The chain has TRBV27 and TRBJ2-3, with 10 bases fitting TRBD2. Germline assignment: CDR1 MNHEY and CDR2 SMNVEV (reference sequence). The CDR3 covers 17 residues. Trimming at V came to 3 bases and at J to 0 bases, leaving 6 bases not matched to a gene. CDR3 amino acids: CASSFAGLATSTDTQYF. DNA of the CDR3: TGTGCCAGCAGTTTCGCGGGACTAGCGACCAGCACAGATACGCAGTATTTT.

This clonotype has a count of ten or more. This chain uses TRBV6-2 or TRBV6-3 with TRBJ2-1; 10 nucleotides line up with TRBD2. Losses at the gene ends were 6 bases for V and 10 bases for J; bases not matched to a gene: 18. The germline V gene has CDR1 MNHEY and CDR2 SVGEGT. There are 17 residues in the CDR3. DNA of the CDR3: TGTGCCAGCAGACCACCGACCCTTAGCGGGAGGATGGAAGAGCAGTTCTTC. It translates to CASRPPTLSGRMEEQFF.

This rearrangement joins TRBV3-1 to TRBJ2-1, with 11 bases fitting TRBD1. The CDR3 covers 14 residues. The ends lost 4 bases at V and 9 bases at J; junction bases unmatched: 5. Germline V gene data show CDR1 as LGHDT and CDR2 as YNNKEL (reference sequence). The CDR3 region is CASSPRTGGGEQFF. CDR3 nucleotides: TGTGCCAGCAGCCCGAGGACAGGGGGCGGTGAGCAGTTCTTC.

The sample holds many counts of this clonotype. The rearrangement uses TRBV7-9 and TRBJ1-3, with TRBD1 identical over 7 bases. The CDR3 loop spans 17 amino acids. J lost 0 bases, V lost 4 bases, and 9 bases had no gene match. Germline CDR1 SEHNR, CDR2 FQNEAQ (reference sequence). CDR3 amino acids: CASSSKPGQSSGNTIYF. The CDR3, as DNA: TGTGCCAGCAGCTCGAAGCCGGGACAGAGCTCTGGAAACACCATATATTTT.

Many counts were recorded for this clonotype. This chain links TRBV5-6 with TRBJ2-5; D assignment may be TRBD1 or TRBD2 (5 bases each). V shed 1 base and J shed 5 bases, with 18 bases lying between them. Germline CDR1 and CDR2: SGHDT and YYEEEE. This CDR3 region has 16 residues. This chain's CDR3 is CASSLFGGWGRETQYF. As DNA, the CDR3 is TGTGCCAGCAGCTTGTTCGGAGGTTGGGGACGGGAGACCCAGTACTTC.

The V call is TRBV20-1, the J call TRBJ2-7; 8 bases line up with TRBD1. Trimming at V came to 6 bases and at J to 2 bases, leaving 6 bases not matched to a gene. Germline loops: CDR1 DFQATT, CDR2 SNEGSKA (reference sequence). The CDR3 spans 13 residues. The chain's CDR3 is CSAVDRAPYEQYF. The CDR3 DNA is TGCAGTGCCGTGGACAGGGCTCCCTACGAGCAGTACTTC.

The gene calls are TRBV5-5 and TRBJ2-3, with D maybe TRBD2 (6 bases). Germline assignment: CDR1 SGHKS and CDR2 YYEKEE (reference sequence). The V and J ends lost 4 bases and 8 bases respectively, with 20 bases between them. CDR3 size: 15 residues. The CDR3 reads CASSRRRGAEGTQYF. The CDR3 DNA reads TGTGCCAGCAGCCGCCGGAGGGGCGCCGAGGGTACGCAGTATTTT.

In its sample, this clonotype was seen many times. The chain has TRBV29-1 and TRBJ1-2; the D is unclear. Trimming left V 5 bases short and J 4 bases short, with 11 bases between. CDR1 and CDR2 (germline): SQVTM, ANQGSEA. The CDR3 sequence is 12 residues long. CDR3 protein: CSVKLGFYGYTF. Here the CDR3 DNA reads TGCAGCGTTAAATTAGGTTTCTATGGCTACACCTTC.

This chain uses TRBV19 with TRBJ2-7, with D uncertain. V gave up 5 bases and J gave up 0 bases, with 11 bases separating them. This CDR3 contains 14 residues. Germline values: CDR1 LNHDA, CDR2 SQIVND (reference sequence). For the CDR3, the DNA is TGTGCCAGTAGTGAACAGCCCAACTCCTACGAGCAGTACTTC. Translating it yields CASSEQPNSYEQYF.

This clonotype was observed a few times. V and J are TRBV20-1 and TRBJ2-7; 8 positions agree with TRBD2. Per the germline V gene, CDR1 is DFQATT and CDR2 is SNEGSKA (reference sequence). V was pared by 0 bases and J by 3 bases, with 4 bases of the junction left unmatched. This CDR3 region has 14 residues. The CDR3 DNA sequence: TGCAGTGCTAGAGATTGGCGGGAGGACTACGAGCAGTACTTC. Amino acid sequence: CSARDWREDYEQYF.

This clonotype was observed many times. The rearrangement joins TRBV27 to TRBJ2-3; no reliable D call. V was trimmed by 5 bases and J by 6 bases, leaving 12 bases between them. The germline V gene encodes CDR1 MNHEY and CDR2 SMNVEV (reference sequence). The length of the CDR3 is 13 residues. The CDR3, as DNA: TGTGCCAGCAGTCCCCTCAGTTCCGATACGCAGTATTTT. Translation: CASSPLSSDTQYF.

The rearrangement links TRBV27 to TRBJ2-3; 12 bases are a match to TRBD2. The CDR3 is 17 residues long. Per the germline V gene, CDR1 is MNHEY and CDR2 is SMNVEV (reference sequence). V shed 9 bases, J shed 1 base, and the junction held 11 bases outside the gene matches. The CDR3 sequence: CARETSGRRWGTDTQYF. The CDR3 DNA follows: TGTGCCAGAGAGACTAGCGGGAGACGATGGGGCACAGATACGCAGTATTTT.

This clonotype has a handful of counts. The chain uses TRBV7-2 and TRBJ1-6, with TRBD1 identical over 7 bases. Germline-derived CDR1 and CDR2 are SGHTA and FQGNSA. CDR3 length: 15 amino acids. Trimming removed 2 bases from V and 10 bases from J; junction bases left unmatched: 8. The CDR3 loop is CASSLSGGSMSPLHF. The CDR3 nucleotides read TGTGCCAGCAGCTTATCAGGGGGTTCTATGTCACCCCTCCACTTT.

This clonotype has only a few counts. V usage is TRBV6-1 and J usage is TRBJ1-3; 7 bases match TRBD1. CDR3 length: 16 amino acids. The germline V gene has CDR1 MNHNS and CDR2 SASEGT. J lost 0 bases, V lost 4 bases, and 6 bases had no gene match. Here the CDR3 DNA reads TGTGCCAGCAGTGGAGGACAGGCGAACTCTGGAAACACCATATATTTT. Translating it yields CASSGGQANSGNTIYF.

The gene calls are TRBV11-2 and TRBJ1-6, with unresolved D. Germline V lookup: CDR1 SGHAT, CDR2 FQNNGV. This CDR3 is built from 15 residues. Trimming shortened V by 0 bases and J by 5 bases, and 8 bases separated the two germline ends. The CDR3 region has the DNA TGTGCCAGCAGCTTAGACCGGGTCAATAATTCACCCCTCCACTTT. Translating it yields CASSLDRVNNSPLHF.

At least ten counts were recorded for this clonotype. The CDR3 spells CASCRGDAGELFF. DNA for the CDR3: TGCGCCAGCTGCCGGGGGGACGCCGGGGAGCTGTTTTTT. The chain couples TRBV5-1 to TRBJ2-2, with 7 positions matching TRBD2. CDR3 length equals 13 residues. CDR1 is SGHRS, CDR2 YFSETQ, per germline. Trimming cost V 7 bases and J 6 bases; bases outside gene matches: 6.

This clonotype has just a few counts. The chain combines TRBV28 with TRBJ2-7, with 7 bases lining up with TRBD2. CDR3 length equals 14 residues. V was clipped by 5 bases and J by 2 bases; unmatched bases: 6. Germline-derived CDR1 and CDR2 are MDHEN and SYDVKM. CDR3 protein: CASSSPGGTYEQYF. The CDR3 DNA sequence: TGTGCCAGCAGTAGCCCGGGGGGTACCTACGAGCAGTACTTC.

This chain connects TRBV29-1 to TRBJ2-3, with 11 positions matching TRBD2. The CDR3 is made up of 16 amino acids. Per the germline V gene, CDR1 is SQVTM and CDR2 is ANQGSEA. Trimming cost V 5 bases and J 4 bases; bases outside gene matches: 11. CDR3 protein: CSVTTPIAGGPDTQYF. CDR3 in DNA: TGCAGCGTTACCACTCCTATAGCGGGAGGGCCAGATACGCAGTATTTT.

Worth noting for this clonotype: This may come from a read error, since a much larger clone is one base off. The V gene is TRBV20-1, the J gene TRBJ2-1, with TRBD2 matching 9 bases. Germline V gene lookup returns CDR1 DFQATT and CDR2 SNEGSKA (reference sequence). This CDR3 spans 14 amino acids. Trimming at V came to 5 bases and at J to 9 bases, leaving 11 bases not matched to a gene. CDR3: CSAGGTGLAIEQFF. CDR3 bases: TGCAGTGCTGGCGGAACCGGACTAGCGATTGAGCAGTTCTTC.

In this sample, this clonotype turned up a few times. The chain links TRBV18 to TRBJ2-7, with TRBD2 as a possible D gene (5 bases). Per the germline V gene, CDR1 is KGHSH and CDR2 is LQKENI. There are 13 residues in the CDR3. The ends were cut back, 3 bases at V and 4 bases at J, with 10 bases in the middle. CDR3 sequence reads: CASSPPSIYEQYF. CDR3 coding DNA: TGTGCCAGCTCACCCCCTAGCATATACGAGCAGTACTTC.